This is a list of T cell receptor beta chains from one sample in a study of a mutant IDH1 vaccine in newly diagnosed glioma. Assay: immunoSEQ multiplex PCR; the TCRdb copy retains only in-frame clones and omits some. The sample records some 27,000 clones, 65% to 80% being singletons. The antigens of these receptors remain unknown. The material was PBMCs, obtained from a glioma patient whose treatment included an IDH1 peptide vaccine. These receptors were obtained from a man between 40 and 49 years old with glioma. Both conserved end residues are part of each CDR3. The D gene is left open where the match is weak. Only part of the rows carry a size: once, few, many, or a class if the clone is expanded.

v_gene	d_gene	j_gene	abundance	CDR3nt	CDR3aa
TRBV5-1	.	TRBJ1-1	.	TGCGCCAGCAGCCCAAATGGTCAGGGAGAGAACACTGAAGCTTTCTTT	CASSPNGQGENTEAFF
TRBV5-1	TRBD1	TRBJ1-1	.	TGCGCCAGCAGCCTTGGACAGGGCCCTGAAGCTTTCTTT	CASSLGQGPEAFF
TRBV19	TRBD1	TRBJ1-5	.	TGTGCCAGTAGTAAACTAGACAGGGGCACCGGACAGCCCCAGCATTTT	CASSKLDRGTGQPQHF
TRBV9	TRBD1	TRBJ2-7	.	TGTGCCAGCAGCGTCCGGGACAGGTCTTACGAGCAGTACTTC	CASSVRDRSYEQYF
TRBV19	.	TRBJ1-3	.	TGTGCCAGCTCTACAGGTCGCTCTGGAAACACCATATATTTT	CASSTGRSGNTIYF
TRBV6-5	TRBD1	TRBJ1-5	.	TGTGCCAGCAGTGGGCAGGGGGAGAGTCAGCCCCAGCATTTT	CASSGQGESQPQHF
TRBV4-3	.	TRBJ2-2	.	TGCGCCAGCAGCCAGACCAAAAAAACGGGCACCGGGGAGCTGTTTTTT	CASSQTKKTGTGELFF
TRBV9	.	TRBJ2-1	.	TGTGCCAGCAGCATCTCCGCTAGCTCCTACAATGAGCAGTTCTTC	CASSISASSYNEQFF
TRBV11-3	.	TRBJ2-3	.	TGTGCCAGCAGCCCCCGGAGCCCCCCAGATACGCAGTATTTT	CASSPRSPPDTQYF
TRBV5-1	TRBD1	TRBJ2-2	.	TGCGCCAGCAGCAAGGGACAGGTACCAAGAGCCACCGGGGAGCTGTTTTTT	CASSKGQVPRATGELFF
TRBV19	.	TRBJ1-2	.	TGTGCCAGTACGTTTGGGCCAAGATCTCCCACCTTC	CASTFGPRSPTF
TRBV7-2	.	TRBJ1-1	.	TGTGCCAGCAGCTCGTCTAACCTGGGTGAAGCTTTCTTT	CASSSSNLGEAFF
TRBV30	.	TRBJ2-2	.	TGTGCCTGGAGTGTAGGAGGGGTCGATGGCGGGGAGCTGTTTTTT	CAWSVGGVDGGELFF
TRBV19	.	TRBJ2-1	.	TGTGCCAGTAGTATCGGGCTAGCCCAAAGCTCCTACAATGAGCAGTTCTTC	CASSIGLAQSSYNEQFF
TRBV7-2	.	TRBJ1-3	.	TGTGCCAGCAGCTTAGGCCGACAGGTTCTCTCTGGAAACACCATATATTTT	CASSLGRQVLSGNTIYF
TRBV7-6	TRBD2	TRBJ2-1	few	TGTGCCAGCTCCACCGGGACTAGCGGGAGGCATGAGCAGTTCTTC	CASSTGTSGRHEQFF
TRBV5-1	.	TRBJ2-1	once	TGCGCCAGCAGCTTGGACAGTCCATACAATGAGCAGTTCTTC	CASSLDSPYNEQFF
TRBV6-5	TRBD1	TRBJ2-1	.	TGTGCCAGCAGCCTTGGGACAGGTAACAATGAGCAGTTCTTC	CASSLGTGNNEQFF
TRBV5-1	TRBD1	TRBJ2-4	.	TGCGCCAGCAGCTTAGCCCTGGACAGGGCCGGGGACATTCAGTACTTC	CASSLALDRAGDIQYF
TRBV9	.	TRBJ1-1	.	TGTGCCAGCAGCGTAGTGGGGGGCATTGGAACTGAAGCTTTCTTT	CASSVVGGIGTEAFF
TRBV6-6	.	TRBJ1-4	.	TGTGCCAGCAGACGGGATCGCCGAAATGAAAAACTGTTTTTT	CASRRDRRNEKLFF
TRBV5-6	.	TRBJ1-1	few	TGTGCCAGCACCTCTACGAAGGGCGGGAATCTCAACACTGAAGCTTTCTTT	CASTSTKGGNLNTEAFF
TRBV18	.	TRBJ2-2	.	TGTGCCAGCTCACCCGGGGTAGGGAGCACCGGGGAGCTGTTTTTT	CASSPGVGSTGELFF
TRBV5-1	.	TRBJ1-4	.	TGCGCCAGCAGCCCCGGCCCCTCGGCTGAAAAACTGTTTTTT	CASSPGPSAEKLFF
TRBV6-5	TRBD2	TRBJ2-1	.	TGTGCCAGCAAGGGCGGGAGTTTAAATGAGCAGTTCTTC	CASKGGSLNEQFF
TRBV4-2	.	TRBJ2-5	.	TGTGCCAGCAGCCCCGGGGCGTTTAGGCGGCAAGAGACCCAGTACTTC	CASSPGAFRRQETQYF
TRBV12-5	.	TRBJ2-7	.	TGTGCTAGTGGTTTGGGACTACCAGGCAACGAGCAGTACTTC	CASGLGLPGNEQYF
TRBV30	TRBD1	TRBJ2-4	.	TGTGCCTGGACCAGGGGGTTAGCCAAAAACATTCAGTACTTC	CAWTRGLAKNIQYF
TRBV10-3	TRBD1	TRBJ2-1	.	TGTGCCATCAGTGAAGCCATGCCGGGACAGGGGGCGCGTAATGAGCAGTTCTTC	CAISEAMPGQGARNEQFF
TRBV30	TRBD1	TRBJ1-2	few	TGTGCCTGGAGGAGGGACAGGGCTATGAACTATGGCTACACCTTC	CAWRRDRAMNYGYTF
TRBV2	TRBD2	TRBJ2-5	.	TGTGCCAGCAGTGGGACTAGCGGTAGACTATTTGATGAGACCCAGTACTTC	CASSGTSGRLFDETQYF
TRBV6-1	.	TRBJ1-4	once	TGTGCCAGCAGTGAAGGGAGTACAACTAATGAAAAACTGTTTTTT	CASSEGSTTNEKLFF
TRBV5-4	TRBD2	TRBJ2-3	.	TGTGCCAGCAGCTTGGCCGGAGCGGGGAGCCGGCATACGCAGTATTTT	CASSLAGAGSRHTQYF
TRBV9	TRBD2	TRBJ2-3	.	TGTGCCAGCAGCGCGCTAGGAGCGGGAGGGGAAGCAGATACGCAGTATTTT	CASSALGAGGEADTQYF
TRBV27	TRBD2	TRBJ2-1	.	TGTGCCAGCATTGGCGGGAGGACCAATGAGCAGTTCTTC	CASIGGRTNEQFF
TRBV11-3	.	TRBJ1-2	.	TGTGCCAGCAGCGACAATGGGGGGGCCCTGGTAGTTTCTGGCTACACCTTC	CASSDNGGALVVSGYTF
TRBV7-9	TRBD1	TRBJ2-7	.	TGTGCCAGCAGCTCAAAGAGGGCGGCAGGGGGCTACGAGCAGTACTTC	CASSSKRAAGGYEQYF
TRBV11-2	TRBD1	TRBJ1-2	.	TGTGCCAGCAGCTCGAACGCACAGGGGAATGGCTACACCTTC	CASSSNAQGNGYTF
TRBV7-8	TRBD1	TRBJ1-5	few	TGTGCCAGCAGCTCCGCGGGGGGGACAGGGGGCCCCCAGCATTTT	CASSSAGGTGGPQHF
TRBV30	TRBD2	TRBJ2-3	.	TGTGCCTGGAGCACTAGCGGGGTGACCGGCACAGATACGCAGTATTTT	CAWSTSGVTGTDTQYF
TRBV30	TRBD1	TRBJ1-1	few	TGTGCCTGGGAAGCCCCAAGACAGGGTCCAGGCGGTCGAAAAAAAAGCACTGAAGCTTTCTTT	CAWEAPRQGPGGRKKSTEAFF
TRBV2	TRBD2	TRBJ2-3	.	TGTGCCAGCAGTTGGACGACTAGCGGGAGCACAGATACGCAGTATTTT	CASSWTTSGSTDTQYF